This record looks at one TCR beta chain sequence and its context. The sample comes from a study of T cell changes during pregnancy in multiple sclerosis. TCRdb's table, derived via immunoSEQ multiplex PCR, lists solely in-frame clones and lacks some. The sample holds some 80,000 clones, over 85% seen once. With V trimmed by 4 bases and J by 5 bases, 14 bases remained unmatched. The CDR3 spans 19 residues. The germline CDR1 and CDR2 sequences are SGHNT and YYREEE (reference sequence). The starting material was CD4+ T cells from peripheral blood mononuclear cells, obtained after pregnancy. This TCR was sampled from a female donor with multiple sclerosis, enrolled in a pregnancy study. The chain uses TRBV5-4 and TRBJ2-2, with TRBD2 identical over 13 bases. The chain's CDR3 is CASSAKGLAGRLGTGELFF. The CDR3, as DNA: TGTGCCAGCAGCGCCAAGGGACTAGCGGGACGTCTTGGAACCGGGGAGCTGTTTTTT.